A single sample is the source of the 31 T cell receptor beta chains below, sequenced in a study of glioma-infiltrating T cells. TCR alpha and beta CDR3 regions were amplified from RNA using iRepertoire nested multiplex PCR. Each CDR3 protein gets one entry after TCRdb re-called the multiplex PCR reads with MiXCR. The repertoire consists of about 200,000 distinct CDR3 sequences, with roughly a third occurring once and the leading ten covering roughly a fifth. The sample comprised glioma tissue, nonneoplastic brain tissue, or PBMCs (not recorded which). The receptors come from a human donor with low-grade glioma or glioblastoma, undergoing nonglioma brain surgery, or in good health (not recorded which).

This clonotype was counted at least ten times. The chain joins TRBV6-2 or TRBV6-3 to TRBJ2-7; 7 bases map to TRBD1. The CDR3 sequence is 15 residues long. V was pared by 1 base and J by 4 bases, with 7 bases of the junction left unmatched. Germline CDR1 reads MNHEY; CDR2 reads SVGEGT. This CDR3 reads CASSYLGTASYEQYF. The CDR3 nucleotides read TGTGCCAGCAGTTACTTAGGGACAGCAAGTTACGAGCAGTACTTC.

In the case of this clonotype: The junction and the germline gene differ at one end; a read error may be behind it. The chain links TRBV7-9 to TRBJ2-7; no definite D call. The CDR3 is 14 residues long. The germline V gene encodes CDR1 SEHNR and CDR2 FQNEAQ (reference sequence). The CDR3 protein is CDSSGQGLVKGQYF. The DNA of the CDR3 is TGTGACAGCAGTGGGCAAGGGTTAGTTAAAGGGCAGTACTTC.

This clonotype was seen more than once but under ten times. The gene calls are TRBV18 and TRBJ2-7; either TRBD1 or TRBD2 may supply D (5 bases each). This CDR3 comprises 18 residues. Germline lookup yields CDR1 KGHSH and CDR2 LQKENI. V shed 1 base and J shed 0 bases, with 19 bases lying between them. Here the CDR3 DNA reads TGTGCCAGCTCACCACTTTCTTCGGCTGGGGACGGCTCCTACGAGCAGTACTTC. Translated: CASSPLSSAGDGSYEQYF.

The gene calls are TRBV19 and TRBJ2-1; D possibly corresponds to TRBD2 (5 bases). The length of the CDR3 is 14 residues. The V end was cut by 8 bases, the J end by 5 bases, with 16 bases between. Germline CDR1 LNHDA, CDR2 SQIVND (reference sequence). The CDR3 is CASSDFSMDNEQFF. In DNA, the CDR3 is TGTGCCAGTTCGGACTTCTCCATGGACAATGAGCAGTTCTTC.

This clonotype was observed a handful of times. The chain couples TRBV7-2 to TRBJ2-7; D is unclear. CDR3 length equals 14 residues. The ends were cut back, 1 base at V and 5 bases at J, with 12 bases in the middle. Germline V gives CDR1 SGHTA, CDR2 FQGNSA. The CDR3 sequence: CASSLVLANNEQYF. The CDR3 bases are TGTGCCAGCAGCTTAGTTTTGGCTAACAACGAGCAGTACTTC.

This clonotype was seen at least ten times. The V gene is TRBV7-2, the J gene TRBJ1-1; 9 nucleotides line up with TRBD1. CDR1 and CDR2 from the germline V gene are SGHTA and FQGNSA. The CDR3 contains 14 residues. Trimming cost V 3 bases and J 10 bases; bases outside gene matches: 9. CDR3 nucleotides: TGTGCCAGCAGCTTCTCCGGGACAGGGATGGTAGCTTTCTTT. Translating it yields CASSFSGTGMVAFF.

This clonotype was recorded many times. The chain is built from TRBV27 and TRBJ2-1; 13 positions agree with TRBD2. Germline V CDR1 and CDR2: MNHEY, SMNVEV (reference sequence). J was trimmed by 6 bases and V by 8 bases; bases with no gene match: 4. The length of the CDR3 is 14 residues. This chain's CDR3 is CASLTSGRRNEQFF. The CDR3 region has the DNA TGTGCCAGCCTGACTAGCGGGAGGCGCAATGAGCAGTTCTTC.

The chain recombines TRBV5-6 with TRBJ2-5, with no clear D. The germline V gene has CDR1 SGHDT and CDR2 YYEEEE. Trimming shortened V by 6 bases and J by 2 bases, and 11 bases separated the two germline ends. The CDR3 runs 13 residues. CDR3 coding DNA: TGTGCCAGCATCAGCTACTTTCAAGAGACCCAGTACTTC. Translated, it gives CASISYFQETQYF.

This clonotype was counted ten times or more. The chain carries TRBV28 and TRBJ1-5; D is unresolved. V lost 4 bases to trimming and J lost 5 bases, with 21 bases between them. CDR1 and CDR2 from the germline V gene are MDHEN and SYDVKM. The CDR3 extends over 17 amino acids. CDR3 sequence reads: CASSWSRASRTDQPQHF. CDR3 DNA: TGTGCCAGCAGTTGGAGTAGGGCGTCGCGTACGGATCAGCCCCAGCATTTT. Looking up the rest from reference TRBV28 and TRBJ1-5 gives the full variable domain: DVKVTQSSRYLVKRTGEKVFLECVQDMDHENMFWYRQDPGLGLRLIYFSYDVKMKEKGDIPEGYSVSREKKERFSLILESASTNQTSMYLCASSWSRASRTDQPQHFGDGTRLSIL.

In this sample, this clonotype turned up many times. The chain employs TRBV28 and TRBJ1-5; TRBD1 matches at 9 bases. Germline V gene sequence: CDR1 MDHEN, CDR2 SYDVKM. The ends lost 5 bases at V and 2 bases at J; junction bases unmatched: 10. This CDR3 spans 17 amino acids. DNA of the CDR3: TGTGCCAGCAGTACAGGGACAGGGAGGCGCGGCAATCAGCCCCAGCATTTT. Protein: CASSTGTGRRGNQPQHF.

The chain has TRBV29-1 and TRBJ2-3; D possibly corresponds to TRBD1 (5 bases). Germline-derived CDR1 and CDR2 are SQVTM and ANQGSEA. The CDR3 has 13 residues. Trimming left V 3 bases short and J 14 bases short, with 21 bases between. The CDR3 nucleotides read TGCAGCGTTGACGTTTCCCGGCAGGGCCTTCCGTATTTT. This encodes CSVDVSRQGLPYF.

This clonotype was counted at least ten times. The CDR3 is CATSETSYGYTF. CDR3 sequence (DNA): TGTGCCACTAGCGAGACAAGCTATGGCTACACCTTC. V and J are TRBV2 and TRBJ1-2; D unclear. From germline, CDR1 is SNHLY and CDR2 FYNNEI. The CDR3 length is 12 residues. Trimming removed 10 bases at V and 4 bases at J, with 13 bases between. Variable domain in full (rest from reference TRBV2 and TRBJ1-2): EPEVTQTPSHQVTQMGQEVILRCVPISNHLYFYWYRQILGQKVEFLVSFYNNEISEKSEIFDDQFSVERPDGSNFTLKIRSTKLEDSAMYFCATSETSYGYTFGSGTRLTVV.

This clonotype was detected many times. The chain couples TRBV7-6 to TRBJ2-7, with TRBD2 as a possible D gene (5 bases). This CDR3 region has 13 residues. Germline V CDR1 and CDR2: SGHVS, FNYEAQ. Deletions cut 5 bases from V and 9 bases from J, with 17 bases between. Written as DNA, the CDR3 is TGTGCCAGCAGCACCGGACCTCGGGCGGGGCAGTACTTC. This codes for CASSTGPRAGQYF.

The V and J genes are TRBV7-2 and TRBJ2-6, with D possibly TRBD1 on 5 matching bases. CDR1 SGHTA and CDR2 FQGNSA come from the germline V gene. Trimming left V 8 bases short and J 3 bases short, with 11 bases between. This CDR3 has 14 amino acids. CDR3 in DNA: TGTGCCAGCTCTGGACATTATGGGGCCAACGTCCTGACTTTC. Its translation is CASSGHYGANVLTF.

Comment on this clonotype: Its ends do not fully match the called genes, so a read error is possible. The CDR3 sequence: CSGGLGREAPYEQDF. DNA of the CDR3: TGCAGCGGGGGATTAGGCAGGGAAGCCCCCTACGAGCAGGACTTC. The chain is built from TRBV29-1 and TRBJ2-7; D is possibly TRBD1 (5 bases). Germline lookup yields CDR1 SQVTM and CDR2 ANQGSEA. This CDR3 is 15 amino acids long.

This clonotype occurred a few times. The rearrangement joins TRBV7-6 to TRBJ2-1; 9 positions match TRBD2. The germline V gene encodes CDR1 SGHVS and CDR2 FNYEAQ. This CDR3 is built from 17 residues. The trim removed 0 bases at V and 3 bases at J, leaving 6 bases unmatched. In DNA, the CDR3 is TGTGCCAGCAGCTTAGCCGTAGCGGGAGATGGCTACAATGAGCAGTTCTTC. Its protein product is CASSLAVAGDGYNEQFF.

In this sample, this clonotype turned up many times. The rearrangement joins TRBV28 to TRBJ1-6; D not certain. The germline V gene has CDR1 MDHEN and CDR2 SYDVKM. The CDR3 spans 15 residues. V was clipped by 3 bases and J by 0 bases, with 6 bases between them. In DNA form, the CDR3 reads TGTGCCAGCAGTTTGTCCAGCTCCTATAATTCACCCCTCCACTTT. Its protein product is CASSLSSSYNSPLHF.

This clonotype showed up just a few times. A read error may produce the germline difference seen at one junction end. This chain uses TRBV12-5 with TRBJ2-7; possibly TRBD2 for D (5 bases). Looked up from germline, CDR1 is LGHNT and CDR2 is FRNRAP. The CDR3 is made up of 12 amino acids. CDR3 in amino acids: CASDLGVYEQYF. Here the CDR3 DNA reads TGTGCTAGTGATTTGGGAGTGTACGAGCAGTACTTC.

This clonotype has at least ten counts. CDR3 DNA sequence: TGTGCCAGCAGCTTAAGGACTAGCGGGACCACAGATACGCAGTATTTT. Protein: CASSLRTSGTTDTQYF. V is TRBV7-2 and J is TRBJ2-3; TRBD2 agrees at 12 bases. This CDR3 is built from 16 residues. CDR1 and CDR2 (germline): SGHTA, FQGNSA. Losses at the gene ends were 2 bases for V and 2 bases for J; bases not matched to a gene: 2.

This clonotype was detected ten times or more. J is TRBJ2-1 and V is TRBV7-9; 12 nucleotides agree with TRBD1. Unmatched junction bases numbered 7, after V lost 0 bases and J lost 7 bases. CDR3 size: 17 residues. The germline gives CDR1 SEHNR, CDR2 FQNEAQ (reference sequence). Here the CDR3 reads CASSLAPGQGARNEQFF. Here the CDR3 DNA reads TGTGCCAGCAGCTTAGCGCCGGGACAGGGGGCTAGGAATGAGCAGTTCTTC.

To note about this clonotype: A much larger clone differs from this one at a single base, so this may be a read error. V and J are TRBV29-1 and TRBJ2-5; D gene ambiguous. Germline CDR1 SQVTM, CDR2 ANQGSEA. The CDR3 has 14 amino acids. DNA for the CDR3: TGCAGCGTTGAAGGTCCTGGGTCACAAGAGACCGAGTACTTC. This gives the protein CSVEGPGSQETEYF.

This clonotype was seen a few times. The chain recombines TRBV6-1 with TRBJ1-1, with D unclear. This CDR3 has 14 residues. CDR1 and CDR2 (germline): MNHNS, SASEGT. Deletions cut 2 bases from V and 4 bases from J, with 11 bases between. CDR3: CASSESVGRTEAFF. The DNA of the CDR3 is TGTGCCAGCAGTGAATCAGTGGGCCGCACTGAAGCTTTCTTT.

This clonotype was detected many times. The rearrangement links TRBV27 to TRBJ2-7; possible D gene TRBD2, 6 bases. The CDR3 is 14 amino acids. CDR1 is MNHEY and CDR2 is SMNVEV in the germline V gene (reference sequence). Trimming cost V 5 bases and J 6 bases, with 17 bases left between them. The CDR3, as DNA: TGTGCCAGCAGTCCGACGAACGGAGGGTCCGAGCAGTACTTC. Its protein product is CASSPTNGGSEQYF.

Concerning this clonotype itself: A much larger clone sits a single nucleotide away, making a read error possible. Since no conserved phenylalanine or tryptophan closes the CDR3, a read error is the likely cause. The J gene is TRBJ1-2, the V gene TRBV7-2; TRBD1 might be the D (6 bases). The germline V and J ends were trimmed by 1 base and 8 bases, with 20 bases remaining between them. Germline V gives CDR1 SGHTA, CDR2 FQGNSA. The CDR3 length is 16 residues. The DNA for the CDR3 is TGTGCCAGCAGCTTAGGTGCCGGGGGCGCTTTGAAAGGCTACACCCTC. Encoded protein: CASSLGAGGALKGYTL.

This clonotype was observed many times. The chain recombines TRBV20-1 with TRBJ1-5, with D perhaps TRBD1 (5 bases). V dropped 5 bases and J dropped 6 bases, with 11 bases sitting between them. CDR1 and CDR2 from the germline V gene are DFQATT and SNEGSKA (reference sequence). CDR3 length equals 12 residues. CDR3: CSAYRDSQPQHF. CDR3 in DNA: TGCAGTGCTTACCGGGACTCTCAGCCCCAGCATTTT.

There are many counts of this clonotype. V is TRBV6-2 or TRBV6-3 and J is TRBJ2-7; D unclear. The ends were cut back, 7 bases at V and 5 bases at J, with 9 bases in the middle. CDR1 is MNHEY, CDR2 SVGEGT, per germline. The CDR3 totals 11 residues. The CDR3 loop is CASKRFDEQYF. Here the CDR3 DNA reads TGTGCCAGCAAAAGGTTCGACGAGCAGTACTTC.

Only one count was recorded for this clonotype. Possible read error: a much larger clone is one base away. V usage is TRBV2 and J usage is TRBJ1-4; tentative D call: TRBD1 (6 bases). The V end was cut by 7 bases, the J end by 6 bases, with 12 bases between. Germline V gene sequence: CDR1 SNHLY, CDR2 FYNNEI. This CDR3 is built from 13 residues. CDR3 sequence (DNA): TGTGCCAGCACGGGACAACCTGATGAAAAACTGTTTTTT. Translation: CASTGQPDEKLFF.

Concerning this clonotype: Being one base from a much bigger clone, this may be a read error. The J gene is TRBJ2-7, the V gene TRBV3-1; D gene unclear. This CDR3 has 12 residues. Germline values: CDR1 LGHDT, CDR2 YNNKEL (reference sequence). The CDR3 protein is CASSQANYERYF. CDR3 nucleotides: TGTGCCAGCAGCCAAGCCAACTACGAGCGGTACTTC.

In the case of this clonotype: This may come from a read error, since a much larger clone is one base off. V usage is TRBV29-1 and J usage is TRBJ2-7; D is unclear. The CDR3 consists of 11 residues. Germline V gene data show CDR1 as SQVTM and CDR2 as ANQGSEA. Written as DNA, the CDR3 is TGCAGCGTAGTACGGACGGACGAGAAGTACTTC. This gives the protein CSVVRTDEKYF.

On this clonotype itself: With a much larger clone just one base away, this may be a read error. The chain recombines TRBV9 with TRBJ1-1; weak D call: TRBD1 (6 bases). The CDR3 has 14 residues. Trimming cost V 4 bases and J 6 bases, with 16 bases left between them. Germline-derived CDR1 and CDR2 are SGDLS and YYNGEE. In nucleotides, the CDR3 is TGTGCCAGCAGCTCTCTGACAGGACGCGCTGAAGCTTTCTTT. Its protein product is CASSSLTGRAEAFF. Full variable domain (missing parts from reference TRBV9 and TRBJ1-1): DSGVTQTPKHLITATGQRVTLRCSPRSGDLSVYWYQQSLDQGLQFLIQYYNGEERAKGNILERFSAQQFPDLHSELNLSSLELGDSALYFCASSSLTGRAEAFFGQGTRLTVV.

Of note for this clonotype: A read error may be the cause here, since a much bigger clone is one base away. This chain uses TRBV19 with TRBJ2-7; TRBD2 matches at 7 bases. Germline V gene data show CDR1 as LNHDA and CDR2 as SQIVND (reference sequence). With V trimmed by 9 bases and J by 5 bases, 10 bases remained unmatched. The CDR3 totals 13 residues. The CDR3 loop is CASSRGESHEQYF. The CDR3 DNA sequence: TGTGCCAGCAGTCGGGGGGAGTCACACGAGCAGTACTTC.